This entry describes one T cell receptor (beta chain). The data stem from a study of shared clonotypes between healthy human individuals. V was clipped by 5 bases and J by 3 bases, with 16 bases between them. Germline V gene data show CDR1 as SGHTA and CDR2 as FQGNSA. CDR3 size: 15 residues. Replicate PCRs for sorted subsets used around 200 ng DNA; this equaled tens of thousands of T cell genomes. Clones were sequenced by immunoSEQ multiplex PCR, and TCRdb holds only the in-frame ones, with some missing. The table records under 1,900,000 clones, roughly 98.5% of them present only once. The receptor was isolated from a man aged 30-40 years in good health. The chain carries TRBV7-2 and TRBJ1-2; D gene ambiguous. The sample consisted of naive CD4+ T cells sorted from blood. Subset noted: CD45RA+ positively selected. The CDR3 reads CASSLFTGSYYGYTF. CDR3 DNA sequence: TGTGCCAGCAGCCTATTTACCGGGAGCTACTATGGCTACACCTTC.